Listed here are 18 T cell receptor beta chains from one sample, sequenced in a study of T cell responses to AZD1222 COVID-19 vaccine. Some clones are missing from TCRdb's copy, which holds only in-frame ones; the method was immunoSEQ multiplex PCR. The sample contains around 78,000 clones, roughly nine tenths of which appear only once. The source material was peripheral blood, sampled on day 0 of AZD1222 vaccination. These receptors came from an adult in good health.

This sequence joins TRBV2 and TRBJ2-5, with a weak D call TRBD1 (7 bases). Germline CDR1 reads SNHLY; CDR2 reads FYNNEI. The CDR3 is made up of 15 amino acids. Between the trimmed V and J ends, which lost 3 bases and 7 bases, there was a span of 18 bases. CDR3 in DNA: TGTGCCAGCAGTGAGGGCAGGGGGGCCGTTTGGACCCAGTACTTC. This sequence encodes CASSEGRGAVWTQYF.

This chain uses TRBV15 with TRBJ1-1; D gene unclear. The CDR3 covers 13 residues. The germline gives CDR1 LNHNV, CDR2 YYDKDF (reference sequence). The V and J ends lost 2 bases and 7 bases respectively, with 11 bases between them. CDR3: CATSRSGEGEAFF. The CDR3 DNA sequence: TGTGCCACCAGCAGATCCGGAGAAGGTGAAGCTTTCTTT.

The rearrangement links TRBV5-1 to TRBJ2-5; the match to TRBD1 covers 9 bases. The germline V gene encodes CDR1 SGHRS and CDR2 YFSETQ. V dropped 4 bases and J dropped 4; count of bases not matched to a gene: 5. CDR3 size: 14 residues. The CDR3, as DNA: TGCGCCAGCAGCCCGACAGGGGGAAGAGAGACCCAGTACTTC. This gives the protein CASSPTGGRETQYF.

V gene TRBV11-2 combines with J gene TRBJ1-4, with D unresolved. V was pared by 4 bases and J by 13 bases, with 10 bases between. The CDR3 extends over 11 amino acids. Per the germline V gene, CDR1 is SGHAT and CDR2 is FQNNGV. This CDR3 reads CASSSYLGLFF. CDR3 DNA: TGTGCCAGCAGCTCATACCTTGGACTGTTTTTT.

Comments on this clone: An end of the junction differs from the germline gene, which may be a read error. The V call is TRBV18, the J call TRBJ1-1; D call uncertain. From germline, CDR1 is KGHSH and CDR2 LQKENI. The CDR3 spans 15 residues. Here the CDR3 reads CASSPPGGRNPEAFF. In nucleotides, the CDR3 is TGTGCCAGCTCACCACCGGGTGGACGGAACCCTGAAGCTTTCTTT.

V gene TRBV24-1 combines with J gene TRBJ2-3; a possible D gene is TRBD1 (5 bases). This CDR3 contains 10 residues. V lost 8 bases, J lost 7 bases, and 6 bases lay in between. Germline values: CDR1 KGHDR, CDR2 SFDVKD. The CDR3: CATKGHTQYF. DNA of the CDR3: TGTGCCACCAAGGGGCATACGCAGTATTTT.

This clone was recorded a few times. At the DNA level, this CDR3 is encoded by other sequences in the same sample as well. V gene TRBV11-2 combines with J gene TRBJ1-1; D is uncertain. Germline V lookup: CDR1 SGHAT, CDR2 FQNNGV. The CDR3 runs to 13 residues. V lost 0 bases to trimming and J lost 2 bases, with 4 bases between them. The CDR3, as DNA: TGTGCCAGCAGCTTAGAGAGAAACACTGAAGCTTTCTTT. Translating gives CASSLERNTEAFF.

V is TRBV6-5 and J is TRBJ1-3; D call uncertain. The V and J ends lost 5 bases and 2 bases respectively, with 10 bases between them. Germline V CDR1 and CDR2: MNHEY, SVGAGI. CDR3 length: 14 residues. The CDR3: CASSMRGPGNTIYF. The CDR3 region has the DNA TGTGCCAGCAGTATGCGGGGTCCTGGAAACACCATATATTTT.

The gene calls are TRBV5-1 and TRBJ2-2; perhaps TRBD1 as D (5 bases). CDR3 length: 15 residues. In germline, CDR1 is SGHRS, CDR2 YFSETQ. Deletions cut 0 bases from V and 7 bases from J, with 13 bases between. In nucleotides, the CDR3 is TGCGCCAGCAGCTTGGCCGCAGACAGAGGCGGGGAGCTGTTTTTT. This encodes CASSLAADRGGELFF. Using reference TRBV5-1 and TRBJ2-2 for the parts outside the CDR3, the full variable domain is KAGVTQTPRYLIKTRGQQVTLSCSPISGHRSVSWYQQTPGQGLQFLFEYFSETQRNKGNFPGRFSGRQFSNSRSEMNVSTLELGDSALYLCASSLAADRGGELFFGEGSRLTVL.

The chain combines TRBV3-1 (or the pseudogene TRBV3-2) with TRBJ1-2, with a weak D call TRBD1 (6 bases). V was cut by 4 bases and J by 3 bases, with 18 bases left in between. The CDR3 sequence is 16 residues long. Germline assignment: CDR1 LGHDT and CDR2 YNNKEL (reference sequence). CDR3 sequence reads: CASSPKSTGGDYGYTF. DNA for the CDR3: TGTGCCAGCAGCCCAAAATCGACAGGAGGGGACTATGGCTACACCTTC.

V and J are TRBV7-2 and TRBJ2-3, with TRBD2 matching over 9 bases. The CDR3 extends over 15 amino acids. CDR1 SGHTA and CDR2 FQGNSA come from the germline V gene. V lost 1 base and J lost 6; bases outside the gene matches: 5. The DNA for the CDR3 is TGTGCCAGCAGCTTAGGCGGGAGGGCGTGGGATACGCAGTATTTT. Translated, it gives CASSLGGRAWDTQYF.

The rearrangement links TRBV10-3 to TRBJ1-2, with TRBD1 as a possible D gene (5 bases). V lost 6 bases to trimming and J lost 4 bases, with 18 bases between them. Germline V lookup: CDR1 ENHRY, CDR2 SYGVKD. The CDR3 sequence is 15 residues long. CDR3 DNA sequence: TGTGCCATCAGCGTGTGGGGGTTAGAAGTCTATGGCTACACCTTC. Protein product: CAISVWGLEVYGYTF.

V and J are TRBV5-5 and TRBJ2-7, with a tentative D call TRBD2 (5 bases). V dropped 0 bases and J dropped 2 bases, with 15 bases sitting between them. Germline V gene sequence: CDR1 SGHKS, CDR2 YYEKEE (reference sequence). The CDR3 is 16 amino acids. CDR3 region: CASSLVWQRSTYEQYF. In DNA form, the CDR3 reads TGTGCCAGCAGCTTGGTTTGGCAGCGGTCAACCTACGAGCAGTACTTC.

DNA of the CDR3: TGTGCCAGCGCCAAAGGTACCTACGAGCAGTACTTC. It is translated as CASAKGTYEQYF. The chain uses TRBV11-2 and TRBJ2-7; no clear D gene. Germline assignment: CDR1 SGHAT and CDR2 FQNNGV. Deletions cut 8 bases from V and 2 bases from J, with 10 bases between. The CDR3 is 12 amino acids.

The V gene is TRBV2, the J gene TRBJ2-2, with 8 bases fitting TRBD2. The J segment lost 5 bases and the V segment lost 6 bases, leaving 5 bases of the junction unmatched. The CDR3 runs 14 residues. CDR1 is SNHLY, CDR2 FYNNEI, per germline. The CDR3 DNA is TGTGCCAGCAGGGGACTAGGAGTGACCGGGGAGCTGTTTTTT. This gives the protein CASRGLGVTGELFF.

CDR3 protein: CASTPGTGTGELFF. CDR3 coding DNA: TGTGCCAGTACCCCGGGGACAGGGACCGGGGAGCTGTTTTTT. V and J are TRBV19 and TRBJ2-2; TRBD1 agrees at 9 bases. Trimming cost V 7 bases and J 5 bases; bases outside gene matches: 5. From germline, CDR1 is LNHDA and CDR2 SQIVND (reference sequence). The CDR3 loop spans 14 amino acids.

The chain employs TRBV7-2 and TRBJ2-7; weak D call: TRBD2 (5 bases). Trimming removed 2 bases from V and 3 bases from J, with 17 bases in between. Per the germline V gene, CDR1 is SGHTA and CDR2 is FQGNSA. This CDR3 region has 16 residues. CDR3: CASSLFTGGYSYEQYF. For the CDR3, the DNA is TGTGCCAGCAGCTTATTCACGGGCGGGTACAGCTACGAGCAGTACTTC.

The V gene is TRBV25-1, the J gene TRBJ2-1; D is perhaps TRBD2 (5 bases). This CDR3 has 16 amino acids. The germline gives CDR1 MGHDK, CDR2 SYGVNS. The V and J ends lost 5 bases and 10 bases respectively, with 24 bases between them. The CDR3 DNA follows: TGTGCCAGCAGTACCCCGGACTGGGTAGCGATGGGGGAGCAGTTCTTC. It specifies CASSTPDWVAMGEQFF.